Listed below are T cell receptor beta chains from one sample, sequenced in a study of identical twins. TCRdb re-derived calls from the 5' RACE reads in MiXCR, one entry per CDR3 protein. The sample lists roughly 750,000 distinct CDR3 sequences, approximately 21% occurring once. Another study also made use of these data, one on T cells expressing NK-cell markers.

The sequenced sample was PBMCs. These receptors all come from a woman under 30 in good health. Both conserved end residues are part of each CDR3. D genes are given only for firm matches. Clone sizes are given selectively: once, few, many, or a class where the clone is expanded.

v_call: TRBV10-3; d_call: .; j_call: TRBJ1-5; clone_size: few; cdr3_nt: TGTGCCATCTCTCCAGAAGAGAATCAGCCCCAGCATTTT; cdr3_aa: CAISPEENQPQHF
v_call: TRBV6-1; d_call: .; j_call: TRBJ2-7; clone_size: few; cdr3_nt: TGTGCCAGCAGTCAGAGGGGGAGGGCCGGCGAGCAGTACTTC; cdr3_aa: CASSQRGRAGEQYF
v_call: TRBV20-1; d_call: .; j_call: TRBJ1-1; clone_size: many; cdr3_nt: TGCAGTGCTAGGAGGGCCGGCGAAGCTTTCTTT; cdr3_aa: CSARRAGEAFF
v_call: TRBV5-1; d_call: .; j_call: TRBJ1-2; clone_size: .; cdr3_nt: TGCGCCAGCAGCTGGGGACGAACCGATGGCTACACCTTC; cdr3_aa: CASSWGRTDGYTF
v_call: TRBV12-3/TRBV12-4; d_call: TRBD2; j_call: TRBJ2-3; clone_size: many; cdr3_nt: TGTGCCAGCAGTTTAAGACTAGCGGGATTGGAAACGCAGTATTTT; cdr3_aa: CASSLRLAGLETQYF
v_call: TRBV20-1; d_call: TRBD2; j_call: TRBJ2-1; clone_size: few; cdr3_nt: TGCAGTGCATTAGCGGGGAGGGGATTTTACAATGAGCAGTTCTTC; cdr3_aa: CSALAGRGFYNEQFF
v_call: TRBV5-1; d_call: TRBD1; j_call: TRBJ1-1; clone_size: few; cdr3_nt: TGCGCCAGCAGCTTGGTAACAGGGGAGAACACTGAAGCTTTCTTT; cdr3_aa: CASSLVTGENTEAFF
v_call: TRBV20-1; d_call: .; j_call: TRBJ2-2; clone_size: few; cdr3_nt: TGCAGTGCTAGGATCGCGGGCACCGGGGAGCTGTTTTTT; cdr3_aa: CSARIAGTGELFF
v_call: TRBV20-1; d_call: TRBD2; j_call: TRBJ2-3; clone_size: .; cdr3_nt: TGCAGTTTGAGCGGGGGGACTAGCACAGATACGCAGTATTTT; cdr3_aa: CSLSGGTSTDTQYF
v_call: TRBV9; d_call: TRBD1; j_call: TRBJ2-7; clone_size: few; cdr3_nt: TGTGCCAGCAGCGCACAGGGGAGTTTAGGGAACTACGAGCAGTACTTC; cdr3_aa: CASSAQGSLGNYEQYF
v_call: TRBV4-3; d_call: .; j_call: TRBJ2-7; clone_size: few; cdr3_nt: TGCGCCAGCAGCCTCGTTGGGACACCCGAGCAGTACTTC; cdr3_aa: CASSLVGTPEQYF
v_call: TRBV6-1; d_call: TRBD1; j_call: TRBJ2-7; clone_size: few; cdr3_nt: TGTGCCAGCAGTGCAATGCTGAGACAGGGCGTATACGAGCAGTACTTC; cdr3_aa: CASSAMLRQGVYEQYF
v_call: TRBV12-3/TRBV12-4; d_call: TRBD1; j_call: TRBJ2-2; clone_size: .; cdr3_nt: TGTGCCAGCAGAAAAGGGGGCCTCGCGAACACCGGGGAGCTGTTTTTT; cdr3_aa: CASRKGGLANTGELFF
v_call: TRBV2; d_call: .; j_call: TRBJ2-3; clone_size: once; cdr3_nt: TGTGCCAGCAGTGATCTGGATACGCGGTATTTT; cdr3_aa: CASSDLDTRYF
v_call: TRBV29-1; d_call: .; j_call: TRBJ2-3; clone_size: few; cdr3_nt: TGCAGCGGCCTAGGCACAGATACGCAGTATTTT; cdr3_aa: CSGLGTDTQYF
v_call: TRBV20-1; d_call: .; j_call: TRBJ2-5; clone_size: .; cdr3_nt: TGCAGTGCCCCTCCTCCCCGGACTATTCAAGAGACCCAGTACTTC; cdr3_aa: CSAPPPRTIQETQYF
v_call: TRBV20-1; d_call: .; j_call: TRBJ2-3; clone_size: .; cdr3_nt: TGCCGTGCTAGAAGTGACAGCTGGGATACGCAGTATTTT; cdr3_aa: CRARSDSWDTQYF
v_call: TRBV25-1; d_call: .; j_call: TRBJ2-7; clone_size: .; cdr3_nt: TGTGCCAGCACTCTTCTAGGCGAGCAGTACTTC; cdr3_aa: CASTLLGEQYF
v_call: TRBV12-3/TRBV12-4; d_call: TRBD2; j_call: TRBJ2-3; clone_size: .; cdr3_nt: TGTGCCAGCAGACGGCGGGAGCGTAGGACAGATACGCAGTATTTT; cdr3_aa: CASRRRERRTDTQYF
v_call: TRBV4-3; d_call: .; j_call: TRBJ2-3; clone_size: few; cdr3_nt: TGCGCCAGCAGCGTCGGGACGGACAAGAATACGCAGTATTTT; cdr3_aa: CASSVGTDKNTQYF
v_call: TRBV20-1; d_call: .; j_call: TRBJ1-1; clone_size: .; cdr3_nt: TGCAGTGCTTTACCCCCCCAGTCTCTCGAAGCTTTCTTT; cdr3_aa: CSALPPQSLEAFF
v_call: TRBV5-1; d_call: TRBD2; j_call: TRBJ2-1; clone_size: few; cdr3_nt: TGCGCCAGCAGCTTGTCAAGCGGGAGGAGACGCAATGAGCAGTTCTTC; cdr3_aa: CASSLSSGRRRNEQFF
v_call: TRBV7-2; d_call: .; j_call: TRBJ2-7; clone_size: many; cdr3_nt: TGTGCCAGCAGCTCCGCTAGAGCTCACTCCTACGAGCAGTACTTC; cdr3_aa: CASSSARAHSYEQYF
v_call: TRBV5-5; d_call: .; j_call: TRBJ2-2; clone_size: .; cdr3_nt: TGTGCCAGCAGCTTGGGCCCTCCGGGGCACAACACCGGGGAGCTGTTTTTT; cdr3_aa: CASSLGPPGHNTGELFF